The next 2 T cell receptor beta chains were all read from a single sample in a study of regulatory T cells in long-lasting Graves disease. Time point in this sample: newly diagnosed GD, antithyroid drugs for less than 3 months. The TCR library was prepared using RNA isolated from PBMCs. Library construction for TCR beta used iRepertoire HTBI primers and Arm-PCR of CDR3 regions. One entry per CDR3 protein, called by TCRdb with MiXCR from the multiplex PCR reads. The sample holds roughly 430,000 distinct CDR3 sequences, roughly 15% seen once. The sample was also linked to a second study, of T cells in Graves' hyperthyroidism and ophthalmopathy.

The sample consisted of peripheral blood mononuclear cells (PBMCs), taken at new diagnosis, from a patient treated with antithyroid drugs. The receptors were sampled from a woman under 40 with Graves disease.

This clonotype was detected ten times or more. The CDR3 DNA follows: TGTGCCAGCAGCGCTAGAGTCGACGGGGAGCTGTTTTTT. It yields the protein CASSARVDGELFF. V and J are TRBV9 and TRBJ2-2, with D hard to call. The CDR3 has 13 amino acids. CDR1 is SGDLS, CDR2 YYNGEE, per germline. Trimming removed 3 bases at V and 7 bases at J, with 10 bases between.

This clonotype was counted a few times. The rearrangement uses TRBV6-1 and TRBJ1-2; no clear D gene. CDR1 is MNHNS, CDR2 SASEGT, per germline. V was trimmed by 5 bases and J by 3 bases, leaving 7 bases between them. The CDR3 is made up of 12 amino acids. The CDR3 here is CASSMGYYGYTF. CDR3 sequence (DNA): TGTGCCAGCAGTATGGGGTACTATGGCTACACCTTC.